These T cell receptor beta chains were read from a single sample in a study of T cells after yellow fever vaccination. TCRdb re-analysed the 5' RACE reads in MiXCR, keeping a single row per CDR3 protein. Found here are fewer than 350,000 distinct CDR3 sequences, approximately 3.8% of them singletons; the top ten hold around 20%. Here the sequenced sample was PBMCs, taken on the day of the yellow fever booster vaccination. All receptors derive from a man younger than 35 who received the YFV17D yellow fever vaccine. Each CDR3 is given with its conserved first and last residue. The D gene is left open where the match is weak. The size field is filled for only some rows; it gives once, few, many or a size class.

abundance: many; j_gene: TRBJ2-2; d_gene: NA; v_gene: TRBV5-1; CDR3nt: TGCGCCAGCGGGGGACGGACTTACACCGGGGAGCTGTTTTTT; CDR3aa: CASGGRTYTGELFF
abundance: few; j_gene: TRBJ2-1; d_gene: NA; v_gene: TRBV6-2/TRBV6-3; CDR3nt: TGTGCCAGCAGTTACTCGAGGTGGGCAGGGGTGGACAATGAGCAGTTCTTC; CDR3aa: CASSYSRWAGVDNEQFF
abundance: many; j_gene: TRBJ2-3; d_gene: NA; v_gene: TRBV7-2; CDR3nt: TGTGCCAGCAGCTTAGTAAAAGCGGGCGACCTCACAGATACGCAGTATTTT; CDR3aa: CASSLVKAGDLTDTQYF
abundance: many; j_gene: TRBJ1-2; d_gene: NA; v_gene: TRBV7-9; CDR3nt: TGTGCCAGCAGCTTAGCCCGCGATGGCTACACCTTC; CDR3aa: CASSLARDGYTF
abundance: few; j_gene: TRBJ2-7; d_gene: TRBD1; v_gene: TRBV27; CDR3nt: TGTGCCAGCAGCAAAACGGGACAGCACTACGAGCAGTACTTC; CDR3aa: CASSKTGQHYEQYF
abundance: NA; j_gene: TRBJ1-1; d_gene: TRBD1; v_gene: TRBV19; CDR3nt: TGTGCCAGTAGTATTGGGAGGGACAGGGTACGAAACACTGAAGCTTTCTTT; CDR3aa: CASSIGRDRVRNTEAFF
abundance: NA; j_gene: TRBJ1-2; d_gene: TRBD1; v_gene: TRBV5-1; CDR3nt: TGCGCCAGCAGCATCGGACAGGGGTATGAAGGCTACACCTTC; CDR3aa: CASSIGQGYEGYTF
abundance: NA; j_gene: TRBJ2-1; d_gene: NA; v_gene: TRBV18; CDR3nt: TGTGCCAGCTCACCGACTGCCACCCATGAGCAGTTCTTC; CDR3aa: CASSPTATHEQFF
abundance: NA; j_gene: TRBJ2-1; d_gene: TRBD2; v_gene: TRBV6-6; CDR3nt: TGTGCCAGCAGTTACTCGATGCTAGCGGGGGGCGGCGATGAGCAGTTCTTC; CDR3aa: CASSYSMLAGGGDEQFF
abundance: few; j_gene: TRBJ1-1; d_gene: NA; v_gene: TRBV4-1; CDR3nt: TGCGCCAGCAGCTACCTAGGCGCTGAAGCTTTCTTT; CDR3aa: CASSYLGAEAFF
abundance: few; j_gene: TRBJ2-5; d_gene: TRBD1; v_gene: TRBV28; CDR3nt: TGTGCCAGCAGAGGCAGGGACAGTTCGTACCAAGAGACCCAGTACTTC; CDR3aa: CASRGRDSSYQETQYF
abundance: many; j_gene: TRBJ2-7; d_gene: NA; v_gene: TRBV5-1; CDR3nt: TGCGCCAGCAGCTTTGAGGGTCGGGAGCAGTACTTC; CDR3aa: CASSFEGREQYF
abundance: many; j_gene: TRBJ2-1; d_gene: TRBD2; v_gene: TRBV29-1; CDR3nt: TGCAGCGTTTCTGCGGGGGGCCGTAGTGAGCAGTTCTTC; CDR3aa: CSVSAGGRSEQFF
abundance: many; j_gene: TRBJ2-2; d_gene: NA; v_gene: TRBV2; CDR3nt: TGTGCCAGCAGTGAACTGTTAGGCGAGCTGTTTTTT; CDR3aa: CASSELLGELFF
abundance: few; j_gene: TRBJ2-1; d_gene: TRBD2; v_gene: TRBV4-1; CDR3nt: TGCGCCAGCAGCCCAGCAGGGCGGGGGAATGAGCAGTTCTTC; CDR3aa: CASSPAGRGNEQFF
abundance: many; j_gene: TRBJ1-6; d_gene: NA; v_gene: TRBV3-2; CDR3nt: TGTGCCAGCAGCCCCCGACAGGGCGATTCACCCCTCCACTTT; CDR3aa: CASSPRQGDSPLHF
abundance: few; j_gene: TRBJ2-3; d_gene: NA; v_gene: TRBV19; CDR3nt: TGTGCCAGTAGCTATTGGGGGGGCACAGATACGCAGTATTTT; CDR3aa: CASSYWGGTDTQYF